A single sample is the source of the 10 T cell receptor beta chains below, sequenced in a study of OX40 agonist ivuxolimab in advanced cancers. Libraries were prepared by immunoSEQ multiplex PCR; TCRdb keeps only in-frame clonotypes and omits some of them. The sample lists tens of thousands of clones; 80% to 85% were seen once. Sequencing used CD4+ or CD8+ T cells sorted from blood, obtained in a trial of the OX40 agonist ivuxolimab. The receptors shown here come from an adult with an advanced solid tumor such as melanoma, head and neck, liver or kidney cancer.

The chain recombines TRBV6-1 with TRBJ1-4, with D unresolved. Germline V gene data show CDR1 as MNHNS and CDR2 as SASEGT. The CDR3 is made up of 15 amino acids. The V gene lost 2 bases and the J gene lost 5 bases, with 12 bases spanning the gap. The CDR3 here is CASSERRTENEKLFF. In DNA form, the CDR3 reads TGTGCCAGCAGTGAACGGAGGACTGAGAATGAAAAACTGTTTTTT.

The chain is built from TRBV5-6 and TRBJ1-1; D remains unclear. CDR1 is SGHDT and CDR2 is YYEEEE in the germline V gene. This CDR3 comprises 11 residues. The V gene lost 1 base and the J gene lost 6 bases, with 4 bases spanning the gap. The CDR3 is CASSLRAEAFF. The CDR3, as DNA: TGTGCCAGCAGCTTGAGGGCTGAAGCTTTCTTT.

This clone was recorded only once. The V and J genes are TRBV5-1 and TRBJ2-7, with D perhaps TRBD1 or TRBD2 (5 bases each). V lost 1 base and J lost 9, with 26 bases in between. The CDR3 has 17 residues. Germline V gene lookup returns CDR1 SGHRS and CDR2 YFSETQ. In nucleotides, the CDR3 is TGCGCCAGCAGCTTGCAACCGACACCAGGTGGGGGTATTGGGCAGTACTTC. It is translated as CASSLQPTPGGGIGQYF. The full variable domain, in which reference TRBV5-1 and TRBJ2-7 provide the parts outside the CDR3, is KAGVTQTPRYLIKTRGQQVTLSCSPISGHRSVSWYQQTPGQGLQFLFEYFSETQRNKGNFPGRFSGRQFSNSRSEMNVSTLELGDSALYLCASSLQPTPGGGIGQYFGPGTRLTVT.

This clone was observed a handful of times. The chain has TRBV6-5 and TRBJ1-2; 7 nucleotides align to TRBD1. Germline V gives CDR1 MNHEY, CDR2 SVGAGI. The V and J ends lost 2 bases and 7 bases, in that order; junction bases with no gene match: 7. The CDR3 sequence is 14 residues long. The CDR3 coding sequence is TGTGCCAGCAGTTACAACGACAGGGTGCTTGGCTACACCTTC. Translation gives CASSYNDRVLGYTF.

The rearrangement uses TRBV11-2 and TRBJ1-1; no clear D. Trimming removed 5 bases from V and 3 bases from J, with 13 bases in between. The CDR3 totals 14 residues. In germline, CDR1 is SGHAT, CDR2 FQNNGV. CDR3 amino acids: CASSQIAGDTEAFF. The CDR3 nucleotides are TGTGCCAGCAGCCAAATAGCGGGTGACACTGAAGCTTTCTTT.

This chain links TRBV9 with TRBJ1-3; 7 bases are a match to TRBD1. This CDR3 has 18 residues. Germline values: CDR1 SGDLS, CDR2 YYNGEE. The ends lost 2 bases at V and 4 bases at J; junction bases unmatched: 15. For the CDR3, the DNA is TGTGCCAGCAGCGTTCCCTCAAGGTCAGGGGGTGACGGAAACACCATATATTTT. Amino acids: CASSVPSRSGGDGNTIYF.

The J gene is TRBJ2-7, the V gene TRBV7-3; 7 nucleotides match TRBD2. This CDR3 spans 13 amino acids. Germline trimming cut 0 bases from V and 5 bases from J; bases unmatched to any gene: 1. The germline CDR1 and CDR2 sequences are SGHTA and FQGTGA. CDR3: CASSLTRGDEQYF. CDR3 coding DNA: TGTGCCAGCAGCTTAACCCGGGGGGACGAGCAGTACTTC.

J is TRBJ2-1 and V is TRBV5-1, with D possibly matching TRBD2 (5 bases). The CDR3 consists of 16 residues. The germline CDR1 and CDR2 sequences are SGHRS and YFSETQ. Trimming took off 0 bases at V and 0 bases at J, with 10 bases between the two ends. CDR3 loop: CASSLAGGSSYNEQFF. The CDR3 coding sequence is TGCGCCAGCAGCTTGGCCGGTGGGAGCTCCTACAATGAGCAGTTCTTC. Drawing the rest from reference TRBV5-1 and TRBJ2-1, the complete variable domain is KAGVTQTPRYLIKTRGQQVTLSCSPISGHRSVSWYQQTPGQGLQFLFEYFSETQRNKGNFPGRFSGRQFSNSRSEMNVSTLELGDSALYLCASSLAGGSSYNEQFFGPGTRLTVL.

This chain links TRBV19 with TRBJ2-5; 10 bases line up with TRBD1. Judging by the DNA end, TRBJ2-7 fits better; the J call may be wrong. The CDR3 is 14 residues long. Looked up from germline, CDR1 is LNHDA and CDR2 is SQIVND (reference sequence). CDR3 sequence (DNA): TGTGCCAGTAGGTCCGGGACAGGGGCCTACGAGCAGTACTTC. Its translation is CASRSGTGAYEQYF.

This chain joins TRBV6-5 and TRBJ2-7; D is ambiguous. Trimming took off 2 bases at V and 5 bases at J, with 13 bases between the two ends. Looked up from germline, CDR1 is MNHEY and CDR2 is SVGAGI. The CDR3 runs to 14 residues. The CDR3 reads CASSYAWGSHEQYF. The CDR3 coding sequence is TGTGCCAGCAGTTACGCATGGGGAAGCCACGAGCAGTACTTC.